These 22 T cell receptor beta chains were sequenced from one sample in a study of shared T cell receptors in the human thymus. Method: immunoSEQ multiplex PCR; TCRdb's copy keeps in-frame clones and lacks some. This sample has hundreds of thousands of clones; over 75% occur once, and the top ten carry 0.0095% to 0.011%. These data were also filed under a second study, of human thymus T cells.

The sequencing sample was made of thymocytes. These receptors all stem from a girl in the first two years of life with a congenital heart defect.

The chain combines TRBV18 with TRBJ2-6; maybe TRBD1 (5 bases). V shed 6 bases and J shed 0 bases, with 15 bases lying between them. The CDR3 is 17 residues long. Germline loops: CDR1 KGHSH, CDR2 LQKENI. The CDR3 is CASSVLTATSGANVLTF. The CDR3 DNA reads as TGTGCCAGCTCCGTACTGACAGCGACCTCTGGGGCCAACGTCCTGACTTTC.

The CDR3 loop reads CASSHRGAEEAFF. CDR3 in DNA: TGTGCCAGCAGCCATCGGGGGGCAGAGGAAGCTTTCTTT. The V and J genes are TRBV14 and TRBJ1-1, with D perhaps TRBD1 (6 bases). Trimming pared 3 bases from V and 8 bases from J, leaving 13 bases between. The CDR3 is 13 residues long. Germline V CDR1 and CDR2: SGHDN, FVKESK.

The chain employs TRBV9 and TRBJ1-1; TRBD1 might be the D (5 bases). The germline V gene has CDR1 SGDLS and CDR2 YYNGEE. This CDR3 comprises 17 residues. Trimming took 0 bases from V and 4 from J, leaving 19 bases between them. The CDR3 DNA follows: TGTGCCAGCAGCGTAGTGGCAGGGCGGTTTGTGGGCACTGAAGCTTTCTTT. This encodes CASSVVAGRFVGTEAFF.

The table lists this clone with a count of one. The V call is TRBV6-1, the J call TRBJ1-1, with D unclear. V was pared by 7 bases and J by 9 bases, with 12 bases between. Germline V gene lookup returns CDR1 MNHNS and CDR2 SASEGT. The CDR3 contains 11 residues. CDR3 loop: CASTWTGKAFF. The CDR3 coding sequence is TGTGCCAGCACCTGGACGGGGAAAGCTTTCTTT.

The rearrangement joins TRBV27 to TRBJ1-2; TRBD1 matches at 10 bases. Germline trimming cut 2 bases from V and 4 bases from J; bases unmatched to any gene: 10. The CDR3 loop spans 17 amino acids. Germline CDR1 is MNHEY and CDR2 is SMNVEV (reference sequence). CDR3 loop: CASSLKADRGQFYGYTF. CDR3 in DNA: TGTGCCAGCAGTTTAAAAGCAGACAGGGGGCAATTCTATGGCTACACCTTC.

A note on this clone: The final CDR3 position lacks the conserved phenylalanine or tryptophan, pointing to a likely read error. The limits of the CDR3 on the DNA are not certain, so only TCRdb's listed CDR3 is given. This CDR3 is CASSKRKQVNHL. This chain joins TRBV21-1 and TRBJ1-1; the listed D gene, TRBD1, was not tested against the DNA. TRBV21-1 is assigned pseudogene status. From its first to its last residue, the CDR3 has 12 amino acids.

The V gene is TRBV18, the J gene TRBJ1-6; 7 bases map to TRBD1. J lost 7 bases, V lost 0 bases, and 9 bases had no gene match. The CDR3 covers 17 residues. Per the germline V gene, CDR1 is KGHSH and CDR2 is LQKENI. This chain's CDR3 is CASSPPDPGQRNSPLHF. The CDR3 bases are TGTGCCAGCTCACCACCGGACCCGGGACAGCGGAATTCACCCCTCCACTTT.

V usage is TRBV28 and J usage is TRBJ2-5, with TRBD1 matching over 7 bases. The V gene's germline CDR1 is MDHEN and CDR2 SYDVKM. The ends lost 6 bases at V and 0 bases at J; junction bases unmatched: 10. The CDR3 contains 16 residues. CDR3 protein: CASSPNEGAYQETQYF. The DNA of the CDR3 is TGTGCCAGCAGCCCGAATGAGGGGGCCTACCAAGAGACCCAGTACTTC.

This rearrangement joins TRBV13 to TRBJ1-3; 7 nucleotides align to TRBD1. The CDR3 runs 16 residues. J was trimmed by 0 bases and V by 8 bases; bases with no gene match: 10. CDR1 is PRHDT, CDR2 FYEKMQ, per germline (reference sequence). The CDR3 protein is CASRCLRQGSGNTIYF. The CDR3 DNA sequence: TGTGCCAGCCGCTGCCTTAGACAGGGCTCTGGAAACACCATATATTTT.

V gene TRBV27 combines with J gene TRBJ2-3; TRBD2 might be the D (5 bases). Germline values: CDR1 MNHEY, CDR2 SMNVEV (reference sequence). The CDR3 has 14 residues. V was cut by 4 bases and J by 0 bases, with 8 bases left in between. The CDR3 loop is CASSSLVSTDTQYF. The CDR3 coding sequence is TGTGCCAGCAGTTCACTAGTTAGCACAGATACGCAGTATTTT.

The chain combines TRBV28 with TRBJ1-3; 8 bases are shared with TRBD1. Germline lookup yields CDR1 MDHEN and CDR2 SYDVKM. The CDR3 consists of 16 residues. The trim removed 3 bases at V and 2 bases at J, leaving 6 bases unmatched. CDR3 loop: CASSFEQGEAGNTIYF. The CDR3 nucleotides are TGTGCCAGCAGTTTCGAACAGGGGGAGGCTGGAAACACCATATATTTT.

The chain has TRBV13 and TRBJ1-2, with D unresolved. V was pared by 3 bases and J by 4 bases, with 9 bases between. The germline gives CDR1 PRHDT, CDR2 FYEKMQ (reference sequence). The CDR3 sequence is 13 residues long. The CDR3 loop is CASSFGLIYGYTF. The CDR3 DNA sequence: TGTGCCAGCAGCTTCGGACTGATCTATGGCTACACCTTC.

This rearrangement joins TRBV4-3 to TRBJ1-1; TRBD1 matches at 8 bases. This CDR3 is 16 amino acids long. Germline V gives CDR1 LGHNA, CDR2 YSLEER. Losses at the gene ends were 4 bases for V and 5 bases for J; bases not matched to a gene: 12. The CDR3 protein is CASSPGQGFFGTEAFF. The DNA for the CDR3 is TGCGCCAGCAGCCCCGGACAGGGTTTTTTCGGGACTGAAGCTTTCTTT.

The sample holds one count of this clone. Because the CDR3's place on the DNA is in doubt, the DNA is left out and the CDR3 is given as listed by TCRdb. The chain combines TRBV4-3 with TRBJ1-3; the D call TRBD1 from the table was never checked on the DNA. Germline V gene sequence: CDR1 LGHNA, CDR2 YSLEER. The CDR3 length is 18 residues, termini included. The chain's CDR3 is CASSQFLWTGKAGNTIYF.

In DNA, the CDR3 is TGCGCCAGCAGCCCACGGGGTGAAAAACTGTTTTTT. Protein sequence: CASSPRGEKLFF. The rearrangement uses TRBV4-1 and TRBJ1-4; D remains unclear. The CDR3 runs to 12 residues. Germline-derived CDR1 and CDR2 are MGHRA and YSYEKL. Trimming left V 4 bases short and J 7 bases short, with 7 bases between.

The chain has TRBV7-9 and TRBJ1-2, with 8 bases identical to TRBD1. CDR3 length: 15 residues. V was clipped by 3 bases and J by 7 bases; unmatched bases: 10. CDR1 is SEHNR and CDR2 is FQNEAQ in the germline V gene (reference sequence). CDR3 residues: CASSFRGHPVGGYTF. The CDR3 DNA is TGTGCCAGCAGCTTCAGGGGGCACCCGGTTGGTGGCTACACCTTC.

Comments on this clone: At the DNA level, this CDR3 is encoded by other sequences in the same sample as well. The chain combines TRBV29-1 with TRBJ2-7; 7 positions match TRBD2. The germline V gene encodes CDR1 SQVTM and CDR2 ANQGSEA. V shed 4 bases, J shed 1 base, and the junction held 1 base outside the gene matches. CDR3 length: 12 residues. The CDR3 nucleotides read TGCAGCGTTGGGGGGGGATCCTACGAGCAGTACTTC. It translates to CSVGGGSYEQYF.

This sequence joins TRBV9 and TRBJ2-5; 7 bases are a match to TRBD1. Germline CDR1 SGDLS, CDR2 YYNGEE. The ends lost 3 bases at V and 5 bases at J; junction bases unmatched: 4. There are 13 residues in the CDR3. In DNA form, the CDR3 reads TGTGCCAGCAGCGCCTTGGACAGGGAGACCCAGTACTTC. The encoded protein is CASSALDRETQYF.

This clone was picked up one time. V is TRBV4-3 and J is TRBJ2-3; TRBD2 aligns across 7 bases. The CDR3 extends over 16 amino acids. In germline, CDR1 is LGHNA, CDR2 YSLEER. Trimming cost V 2 bases and J 2 bases; bases outside gene matches: 7. The CDR3 DNA reads TGCGCCAGCAGCCAAAACTCGGCGGGGGACACAGATACGCAGTATTTT. Translating gives CASSQNSAGDTDTQYF.

The chain is built from TRBV25-1 and TRBJ2-7; D unclear. V shed 5 bases and J shed 5 bases, with 16 bases lying between them. CDR1 and CDR2 (germline): MGHDK, SYGVNS. The CDR3 covers 14 residues. Here the CDR3 reads CASSNASGFHEQYF. The CDR3 DNA follows: TGTGCCAGCAGTAATGCGAGTGGTTTTCACGAGCAGTACTTC.

The chain uses TRBV5-4 and TRBJ1-1; tentatively, D is TRBD1 (5 bases). This CDR3 comprises 17 residues. With 3 bases removed from V and 5 bases from J, the gap between germline ends came to 23 bases. Looked up from germline, CDR1 is SGHNT and CDR2 is YYREEE (reference sequence). The CDR3 DNA reads TGTGCCAGCAGCTGGGCCAGTACACGATACGGGGGAACTGAAGCTTTCTTT. It encodes CASSWASTRYGGTEAFF. Using reference TRBV5-4 and TRBJ1-1 for the parts outside the CDR3, the full variable domain is ETGVTQSPTHLIKTRGQQVTLRCSSQSGHNTVSWYQQALGQGPQFIFQYYREEENGRGNFPPRFSGLQFPNYSSELNVNALELDDSALYLCASSWASTRYGGTEAFFGQGTRLTVV.

The chain employs TRBV2 and TRBJ2-1, with 11 positions matching TRBD1. With 6 bases clipped from V and 5 bases from J, the junction kept 12 bases outside the gene matches. Germline V gene lookup returns CDR1 SNHLY and CDR2 FYNNEI. The CDR3 runs 17 residues. The DNA of the CDR3 is TGTGCCAGCAGCAGGACAGGGGGCACCAAACCTAACAATGAGCAGTTCTTC. The encoded protein is CASSRTGGTKPNNEQFF.